The TCR beta chain under discussion was sequenced for a study of regulatory T cells. V gave up 7 bases and J gave up 9 bases; unmatched junction bases: 17. Germline lookup yields CDR1 MDHEN and CDR2 SYDVKM. The CDR3 loop spans 16 amino acids. Notes on this clone: Antigen unknown.

Whole-study findings and limits: In CD3G-deficient patients, conventional CD4+ T cells were enriched for hydrophobic CDR3 residues at positions 6 and 7.

Patients aged 2 to 39 years had fewer naive T cells. The primer mix had 52 TRBV and 13 TRBJ primers. Assay used: immunoSEQ multiplex PCR; TCRdb lists only in-frame clones, some missing. This repertoire shows 30,000 to 40,000 clones, 89% found once; its top ten account for approximately 2.4%. This sequence joins TRBV28 and TRBJ1-5, with 8 bases matching TRBD1. The receptor was derived from a person aged 18-35 years with CD3G deficiency. Sequencing used conventional CD4+ T cells sorted from blood. CDR3 bases: TGTGCCAGCAACACTCAGGGGACAGGACTTGGGCGGCCCCAGCATTTT. It is translated as CASNTQGTGLGRPQHF.